This T cell receptor (beta chain) was recorded in a study of T cells after posttransplantation cyclophosphamide. Study conclusions and caveats: Later blood repertoires were often dominated by clones from the donor CD8+ memory compartment. Recipient CMV seropositivity and CMV reactivation strongly tracked TRB clonality.

Here immunoSEQ multiplex PCR was the method, and the copy in TCRdb shows in-frame clones only, minus some. The sample lists fewer than 7,000 clones, none appearing once, the ten largest making up roughly 25%. Treatment was busulfan-fludarabine conditioning, a marrow graft, and cyclophosphamide on days +3 and +4. This clone was counted many times. What it binds is unknown. The receptor was isolated from a male patient aged 55 to 69 who received an allogeneic stem cell transplant from a related donor, was CMV-positive, and had acute GVHD only. Among the T cells, some may be from the graft donor. The sample consisted of PBMCs, taken around 50 weeks after allogeneic stem cell transplant with posttransplant cyclophosphamide.

CDR3 in amino acids: CASSPGLLLPQHF. The CDR3 nucleotides are TGTGCCAGCAGCCCCGGACTGTTATTGCCCCAGCATTTT. This rearrangement joins TRBV7-9 to TRBJ1-5; D unresolved. CDR1 and CDR2 from the germline V gene are SEHNR and FQNEAQ (reference sequence). The CDR3 is 13 amino acids. V lost 5 bases and J lost 9, with 14 bases in between.